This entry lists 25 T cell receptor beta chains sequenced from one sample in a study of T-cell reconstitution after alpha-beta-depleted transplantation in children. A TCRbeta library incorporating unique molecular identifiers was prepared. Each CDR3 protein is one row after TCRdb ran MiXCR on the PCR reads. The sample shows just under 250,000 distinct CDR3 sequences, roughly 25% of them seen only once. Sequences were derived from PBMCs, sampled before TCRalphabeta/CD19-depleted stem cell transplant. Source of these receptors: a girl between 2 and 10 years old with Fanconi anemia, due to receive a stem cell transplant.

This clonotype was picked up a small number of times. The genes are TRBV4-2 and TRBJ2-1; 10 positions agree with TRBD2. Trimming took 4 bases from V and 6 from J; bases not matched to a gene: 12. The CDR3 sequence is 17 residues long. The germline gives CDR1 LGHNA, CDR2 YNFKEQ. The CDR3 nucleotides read TGTGCCAGCAGCCCCCTTACCGGGACTAGCGAGCCCAATGAGCAGTTCTTC. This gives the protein CASSPLTGTSEPNEQFF.

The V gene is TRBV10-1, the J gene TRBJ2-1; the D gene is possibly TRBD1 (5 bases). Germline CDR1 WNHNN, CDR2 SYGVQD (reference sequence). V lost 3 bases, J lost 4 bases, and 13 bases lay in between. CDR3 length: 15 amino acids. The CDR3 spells CASSDRVAFYNEQFF. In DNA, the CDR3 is TGCGCCAGCAGTGACAGGGTGGCCTTTTACAATGAGCAGTTCTTC.

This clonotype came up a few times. The CDR3 nucleotides are TGTGCCAGCAGCGCACAGGTGGCAGAGCAGTACTTC. Its protein is CASSAQVAEQYF. The rearrangement uses TRBV13 and TRBJ2-7, with a tentative D call TRBD1 (5 bases). CDR3 length equals 12 residues. The V gene's germline CDR1 is PRHDT and CDR2 FYEKMQ (reference sequence). V shed 5 bases and J shed 7 bases, with 12 bases lying between them.

The CDR3 DNA is TGTGCCAGCAGTTTATTGGGTTTAACGGGGGGGCAAACAGATACGCAGTATTTT. This encodes CASSLLGLTGGQTDTQYF. The V and J genes are TRBV28 and TRBJ2-3; 8 positions match TRBD2. In germline, CDR1 is MDHEN, CDR2 SYDVKM. The CDR3 runs to 18 residues. The ends lost 1 base at V and 3 bases at J; junction bases unmatched: 12.

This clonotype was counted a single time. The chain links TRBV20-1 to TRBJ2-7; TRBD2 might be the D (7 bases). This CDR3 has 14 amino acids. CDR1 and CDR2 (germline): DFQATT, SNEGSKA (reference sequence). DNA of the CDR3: TGCAGCTCCGCGGGGGCTAGCGGCCCCTACGAGCAGTACTTC. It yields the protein CSSAGASGPYEQYF.

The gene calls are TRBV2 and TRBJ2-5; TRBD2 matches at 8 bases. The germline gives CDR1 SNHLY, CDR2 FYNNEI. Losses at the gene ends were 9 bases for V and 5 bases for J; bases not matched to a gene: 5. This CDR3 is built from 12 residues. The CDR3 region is CARGLGGETQYF. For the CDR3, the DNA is TGTGCCAGGGGACTAGGAGGGGAGACCCAGTACTTC.

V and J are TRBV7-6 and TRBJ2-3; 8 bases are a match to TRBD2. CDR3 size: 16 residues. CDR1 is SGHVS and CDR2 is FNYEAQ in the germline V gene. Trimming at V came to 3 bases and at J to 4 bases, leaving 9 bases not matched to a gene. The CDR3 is CASSFLSGKGSDTQYF. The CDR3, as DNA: TGTGCCAGCAGCTTTCTTAGCGGGAAAGGATCAGATACGCAGTATTTT.

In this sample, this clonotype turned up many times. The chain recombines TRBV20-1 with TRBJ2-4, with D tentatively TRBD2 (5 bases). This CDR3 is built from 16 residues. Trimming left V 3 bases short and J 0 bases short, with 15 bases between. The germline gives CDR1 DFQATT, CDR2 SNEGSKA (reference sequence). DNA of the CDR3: TGCAGTGCTAGTATCTTCGGGGAATTAGCCAAAAACATTCAGTACTTC. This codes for CSASIFGELAKNIQYF.

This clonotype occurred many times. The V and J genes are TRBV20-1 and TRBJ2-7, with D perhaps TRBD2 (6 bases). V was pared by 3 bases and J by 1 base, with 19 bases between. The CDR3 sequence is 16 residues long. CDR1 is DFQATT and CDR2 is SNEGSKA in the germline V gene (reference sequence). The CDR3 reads CSARKLRELGSYEQYF. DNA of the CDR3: TGCAGTGCTAGGAAGCTACGGGAGCTTGGGTCCTACGAGCAGTACTTC.

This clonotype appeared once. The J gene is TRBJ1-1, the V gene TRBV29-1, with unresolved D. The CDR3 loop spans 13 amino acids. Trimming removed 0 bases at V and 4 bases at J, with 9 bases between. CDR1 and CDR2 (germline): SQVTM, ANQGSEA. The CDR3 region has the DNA TGCAGCGTTGAAGAGGGGTGGAGCACTGAAGCTTTCTTT. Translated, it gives CSVEEGWSTEAFF.

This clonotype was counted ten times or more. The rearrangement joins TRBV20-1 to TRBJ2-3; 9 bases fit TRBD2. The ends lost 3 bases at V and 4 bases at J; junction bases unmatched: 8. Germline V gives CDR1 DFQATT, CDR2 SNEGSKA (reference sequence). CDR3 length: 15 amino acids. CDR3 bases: TGCAGTGCTAGGGCTCTAGCGGGGACCGCAGATACGCAGTATTTT. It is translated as CSARALAGTADTQYF.

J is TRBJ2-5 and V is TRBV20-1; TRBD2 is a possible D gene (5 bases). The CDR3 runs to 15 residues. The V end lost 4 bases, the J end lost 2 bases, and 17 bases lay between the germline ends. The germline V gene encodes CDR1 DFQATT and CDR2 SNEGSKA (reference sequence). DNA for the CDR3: TGCAGTGCTACGCGGACTGGGAGCGGACAAGAGACCCAGTACTTC. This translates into CSATRTGSGQETQYF.

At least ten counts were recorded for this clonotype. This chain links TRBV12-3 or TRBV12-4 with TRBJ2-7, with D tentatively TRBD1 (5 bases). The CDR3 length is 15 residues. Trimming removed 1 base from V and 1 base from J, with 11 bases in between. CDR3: CASSLEGALSYEQYF. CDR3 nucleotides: TGTGCCAGCAGTTTAGAAGGGGCCCTATCCTACGAGCAGTACTTC.

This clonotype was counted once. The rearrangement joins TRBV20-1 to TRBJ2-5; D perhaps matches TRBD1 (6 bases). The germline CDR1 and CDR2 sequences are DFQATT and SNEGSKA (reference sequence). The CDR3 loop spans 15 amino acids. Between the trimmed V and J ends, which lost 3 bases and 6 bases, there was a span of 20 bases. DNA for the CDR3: TGCAGTGCTAGGAGATTGACAGGAAAAGGGCAGACCCAGTACTTC. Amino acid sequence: CSARRLTGKGQTQYF.

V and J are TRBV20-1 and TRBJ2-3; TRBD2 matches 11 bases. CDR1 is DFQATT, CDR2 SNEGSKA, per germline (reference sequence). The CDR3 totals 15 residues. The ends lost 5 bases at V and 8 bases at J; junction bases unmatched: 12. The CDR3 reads CSAPQLAGVGGTQYF. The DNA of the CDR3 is TGCAGTGCTCCCCAACTAGCGGGAGTAGGAGGTACGCAGTATTTT.

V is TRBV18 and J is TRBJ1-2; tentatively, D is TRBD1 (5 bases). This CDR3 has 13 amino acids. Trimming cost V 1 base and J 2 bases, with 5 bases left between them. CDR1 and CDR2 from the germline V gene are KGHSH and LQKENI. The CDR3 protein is CASSPRDNYGYTF. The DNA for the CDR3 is TGTGCCAGCTCACCACGGGACAACTATGGCTACACCTTC.

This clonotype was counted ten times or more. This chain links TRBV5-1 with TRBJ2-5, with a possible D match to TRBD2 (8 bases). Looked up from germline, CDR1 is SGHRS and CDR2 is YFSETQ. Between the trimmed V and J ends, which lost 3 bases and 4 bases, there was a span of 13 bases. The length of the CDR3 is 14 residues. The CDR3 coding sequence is TGCGCCAGCAGCTGGGACAGCGGGGGAGAGACCCAGTACTTC. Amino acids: CASSWDSGGETQYF.

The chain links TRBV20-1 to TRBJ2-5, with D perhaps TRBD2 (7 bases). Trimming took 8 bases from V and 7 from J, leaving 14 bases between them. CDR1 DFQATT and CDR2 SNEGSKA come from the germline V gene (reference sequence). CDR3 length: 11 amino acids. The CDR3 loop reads CSPGGEGTQYF. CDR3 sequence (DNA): TGCAGTCCGGGGGGCGAAGGGACCCAGTACTTC.

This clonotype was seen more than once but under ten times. The CDR3 DNA follows: TGTGCCAGCTCAACAGCCATCCTTGGCACAGATACGCAGTATTTT. Translating it yields CASSTAILGTDTQYF. This rearrangement joins TRBV18 to TRBJ2-3; D remains ambiguous. V lost 5 bases, J lost 1 base, and 13 bases lay in between. The length of the CDR3 is 15 residues. The germline CDR1 and CDR2 sequences are KGHSH and LQKENI.

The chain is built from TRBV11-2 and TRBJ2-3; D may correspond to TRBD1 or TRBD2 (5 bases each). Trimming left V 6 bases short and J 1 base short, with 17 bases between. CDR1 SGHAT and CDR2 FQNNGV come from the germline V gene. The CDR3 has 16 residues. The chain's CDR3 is CASRQFGALRTDTQYF. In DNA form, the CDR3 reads TGTGCCAGCAGGCAGTTCGGGGCCCTCCGCACAGATACGCAGTATTTT.

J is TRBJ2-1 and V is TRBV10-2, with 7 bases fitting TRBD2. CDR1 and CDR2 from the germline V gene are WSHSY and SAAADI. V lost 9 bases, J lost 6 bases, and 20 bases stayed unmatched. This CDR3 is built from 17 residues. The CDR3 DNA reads TGCGCCAGTGTACAAGAGCAAGGACTAGTGGAACGCAATGAGCAGTTCTTC. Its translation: CASVQEQGLVERNEQFF.

CDR3 in DNA: TGCAGCGTTGAAGAGGAAAGGGTAGTGGTTAAAGCTTTCTTT. It encodes CSVEEERVVVKAFF. The genes are TRBV29-1 and TRBJ1-1; D is ambiguous. The CDR3 sequence is 14 residues long. Germline V CDR1 and CDR2: SQVTM, ANQGSEA. The germline V and J ends were trimmed by 0 bases and 9 bases, with 17 bases remaining between them.

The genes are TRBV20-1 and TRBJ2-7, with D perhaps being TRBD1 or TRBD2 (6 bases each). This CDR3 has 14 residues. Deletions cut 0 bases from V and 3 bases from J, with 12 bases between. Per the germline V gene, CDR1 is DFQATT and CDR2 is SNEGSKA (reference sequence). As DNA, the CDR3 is TGCAGTGCTAGAGATGCCGGGGGCGGCTACGAGCAGTACTTC. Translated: CSARDAGGGYEQYF.

CDR3 loop: CASRDLAGGDGGELFF. For the CDR3, the DNA is TGTGCCAGCAGAGATCTAGCGGGAGGTGATGGCGGGGAGCTGTTTTTT. The rearrangement joins TRBV4-2 to TRBJ2-2; TRBD2 agrees at 11 bases. CDR1 and CDR2 (germline): LGHNA, YNFKEQ. The trim removed 6 bases at V and 7 bases at J, leaving 10 bases unmatched. CDR3 length equals 16 residues.

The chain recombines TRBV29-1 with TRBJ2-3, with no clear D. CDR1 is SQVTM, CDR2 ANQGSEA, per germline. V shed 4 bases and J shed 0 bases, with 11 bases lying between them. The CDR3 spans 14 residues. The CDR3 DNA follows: TGCAGCGTTGGAGATATCGCAAGCACAGATACGCAGTATTTT. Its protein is CSVGDIASTDTQYF.